These T cell receptor beta chains were read from a single sample in a study of control samples from healthy donors and cancer patients. TCRdb keeps only in-frame clones here, not all; method: immunoSEQ multiplex PCR. This table has approximately 160,000 clones, about 93% appearing once. Sequenced input: blood. Source of these receptors: a woman in her fifties or sixties in good health. Each CDR3 is given without its conserved first and last residue.

TRBV4-1	TRBJ2-4	ASSQDIGSGNIQY
TRBV9	TRBJ1-6	ASSFTGGAGNNNSPLH
TRBV10-2	TRBJ2-1	ASTGGPYNEQF
TRBV6-1	TRBJ1-2	ASSENPTETYGYT
TRBV7-2	TRBJ1-2	ASSWGTVQYGYT
TRBV11-3	TRBJ2-1	ASSGGRPGDRENEQF
TRBV7-7	TRBJ1-4	ASSLALIGAGANEKLF
TRBV19	TRBJ1-5	ASSILRSGASNQPQH
TRBV6-1	TRBJ1-1	ASSEPRDSGEAF
TRBV5-1	TRBJ1-4	ASSLVPGDEKLF
TRBV2	TRBJ2-2	ASTKAGGTGELF
TRBV7-9	TRBJ2-7	ASSPDRVRYEQY
TRBV15	TRBJ1-5	ATSYDNNQPQH
TRBV29-1	TRBJ1-2	SVEIGFGNSYGYT
TRBV20-1	TRBJ1-1	SASEPTGTEAF
TRBV5-1	TRBJ2-5	ASSRLQDDWETQY
TRBV7-8	TRBJ1-1	ASSSTGLQAF
TRBV6-6	TRBJ1-1	ASSYSMENTEAF
TRBV7-9	TRBJ1-2	ASSLADRGDWGYT
TRBV19	TRBJ2-7	ASSNDLGGLNSYEQY
TRBV4-2	TRBJ1-2	ASSQDFRAGGYT
TRBV3-1/TRBV3-2	TRBJ1-1	ASSQTGSGTEAF
TRBV5-1	TRBJ2-7	ASSYQGRGSSYEQY
TRBV12-3/TRBV12-4	TRBJ1-4	ASSSSGDGKLF
TRBV4-3	TRBJ2-7	ASSQGPDIAYEQY
TRBV19	TRBJ2-1	ASRSPSSYNEQF
TRBV7-2	TRBJ1-3	ASSTSPGNTIY
TRBV27	TRBJ1-6	ASSLKDNRFGSPLH
TRBV5-8	TRBJ1-2	ASSISGQGVLDYGYT
TRBV6-2/TRBV6-3	TRBJ1-1	ASSFRDRGPEAF
TRBV7-9	TRBJ1-1	ASSSQVGVNTEAF
TRBV6-1	TRBJ2-5	ASSEANTGGQETQY